The 22 T cell receptor beta chains below were found in one sample sequenced in a study of shared clonotypes between healthy human individuals. Method: immunoSEQ multiplex PCR; TCRdb's copy keeps in-frame clones and lacks some. Counted here are under 2,000,000 clones, approximately 95% occurring once; the ten biggest clones make up 1.2%. Terminally differentiated effector memory CD45RA+ cells were excluded from the naive CD8 cells, which were CD45RO-negative and positively selected for CCR7. Sequences were obtained from naive CD8+ T cells sorted from blood. These receptors were taken from a man between 18 and 29 years old in good health.

This clone was picked up one time. CDR3 residues: CASSEHSGKNYEQYF. The CDR3 bases are TGTGCCAGCAGTGAACATAGCGGGAAGAACTACGAGCAGTACTTC. V gene TRBV2 combines with J gene TRBJ2-7, with 8 bases aligning to TRBD2. V trimming: 2 bases; J trimming: 3 bases; junction bases outside the gene matches: 6. The germline V gene encodes CDR1 SNHLY and CDR2 FYNNEI. This CDR3 region has 15 residues.

The V gene is TRBV7-9, the J gene TRBJ1-1; the match to TRBD1 covers 7 bases. In germline, CDR1 is SEHNR, CDR2 FQNEAQ (reference sequence). The CDR3 contains 15 residues. The V and J ends lost 5 bases and 5 bases, in that order; junction bases with no gene match: 11. Written as DNA, the CDR3 is TGTGCCAGCAGCCCACCCAGGGGGGGGGAAACTGAAGCTTTCTTT. It encodes CASSPPRGGETEAFF.

This CDR3 reads CAWSLPGFSEEQYF. In nucleotides, the CDR3 is TGTGCCTGGAGTCTCCCGGGATTCTCGGAGGAGCAGTACTTC. The gene calls are TRBV30 and TRBJ2-7, with D possibly matching TRBD2 (5 bases). The CDR3 has 14 residues. The germline V gene encodes CDR1 GTSNPN and CDR2 SVGIG (reference sequence). Trimming shortened V by 2 bases and J by 7 bases, and 18 bases separated the two germline ends.

This sequence joins TRBV2 and TRBJ2-7; TRBD1 agrees at 9 bases. Germline CDR1 and CDR2: SNHLY and FYNNEI. With 7 bases clipped from V and 7 bases from J, the junction kept 11 bases outside the gene matches. The CDR3 is 14 amino acids. The CDR3 bases are TGTGCCAGCACCGGAAGGGACAGGGAGGGAGAGCAGTACTTC. Its protein product is CASTGRDREGEQYF.

The chain is built from TRBV4-1 and TRBJ2-7, with D perhaps TRBD2 (6 bases). The CDR3 covers 15 residues. The germline gives CDR1 MGHRA, CDR2 YSYEKL. V lost 0 bases to trimming and J lost 3 bases, with 12 bases between them. The CDR3, as DNA: TGCGCCAGCAGCCAAGATCCTTACGGGAGCTACGAGCAGTACTTC. Amino acid sequence: CASSQDPYGSYEQYF.

J is TRBJ2-7 and V is TRBV29-1; 8 bases are a match to TRBD1. V lost 6 bases, J lost 0 bases, and 7 bases stayed unmatched. The CDR3 contains 14 residues. In germline, CDR1 is SQVTM, CDR2 ANQGSEA. Here the CDR3 reads CSVCPTGGSYEQYF. The CDR3 DNA sequence: TGCAGCGTCTGCCCCACAGGGGGCTCCTACGAGCAGTACTTC.

The V call is TRBV19, the J call TRBJ2-2, with 7 bases aligning to TRBD1. V lost 8 bases to trimming and J lost 7 bases; unmatched junction nucleotides: 7. Germline V lookup: CDR1 LNHDA, CDR2 SQIVND (reference sequence). The CDR3 loop spans 13 amino acids. CDR3 residues: CASRYRGYGELFF. CDR3 DNA: TGTGCCAGTCGGTACAGGGGCTACGGGGAGCTGTTTTTT.

CDR3 loop: CASSISGAPGEQYF. Written as DNA, the CDR3 is TGTGCCAGTAGTATAAGCGGAGCCCCTGGGGAGCAGTACTTC. The J gene is TRBJ2-7, the V gene TRBV19, with D perhaps matching TRBD2 (5 bases). Per germline, CDR1 LNHDA and CDR2 SQIVND (reference sequence). The ends were cut back, 2 bases at V and 7 bases at J, with 15 bases in the middle. The CDR3 sequence is 14 residues long.

A word on this clone: Other DNA sequences in this specimen translate into the identical CDR3. Written as DNA, the CDR3 is TGTGCCTGGAGCGCGACAGGGGTCGAGCAGTACTTC. This translates into CAWSATGVEQYF. The chain is built from TRBV30 and TRBJ2-7; 8 bases agree with TRBD1. Trimming at V came to 3 bases and at J to 6 bases, leaving 4 bases not matched to a gene. This CDR3 has 12 residues. The germline V gene has CDR1 GTSNPN and CDR2 SVGIG (reference sequence).

This clone is a singleton in its sample. The same CDR3 is also encoded by other DNA sequences in this sample. V gene TRBV28 combines with J gene TRBJ2-2; D may be TRBD1 or TRBD2 (5 bases each). V was trimmed by 1 base and J by 4 bases, leaving 7 bases between them. CDR1 is MDHEN and CDR2 is SYDVKM in the germline V gene. CDR3 length: 14 amino acids. The DNA for the CDR3 is TGTGCCAGCAGTTTATTTGGGGGCACCGGGGAGCTGTTTTTT. This sequence encodes CASSLFGGTGELFF.

For the CDR3, the DNA is TGTGCCAGCAGCCTTGGGAGCTGGTACGAGCAGTACTTC. It is translated as CASSLGSWYEQYF. V usage is TRBV7-2 and J usage is TRBJ2-7; D is perhaps TRBD2 (5 bases). Trimming stripped 5 bases from V and 4 bases from J, with 12 bases between. Germline CDR1 SGHTA, CDR2 FQGNSA. The CDR3 has 13 residues.

The chain combines TRBV28 with TRBJ2-7; D remains ambiguous. CDR3 size: 13 residues. In germline, CDR1 is MDHEN, CDR2 SYDVKM. The ends were cut back, 5 bases at V and 4 bases at J, with 12 bases in the middle. CDR3 DNA sequence: TGTGCCAGCAGTCCCATCGACCTTTACGAGCAGTACTTC. This gives the protein CASSPIDLYEQYF.

The V and J genes are TRBV29-1 and TRBJ2-1; possibly TRBD2 for D (6 bases). The CDR3 spans 16 residues. V lost 6 bases to trimming and J lost 0 bases, with 18 bases between them. The germline V gene encodes CDR1 SQVTM and CDR2 ANQGSEA. CDR3 DNA sequence: TGCAGCGTCGAACCACTAGCCACCCTCTCCTACAATGAGCAGTTCTTC. This translates into CSVEPLATLSYNEQFF.

The chain has TRBV7-9 and TRBJ2-7; 10 bases are shared with TRBD1. Germline CDR1 is SEHNR and CDR2 is FQNEAQ (reference sequence). Trimming took 4 bases from V and 5 from J; bases not matched to a gene: 11. The length of the CDR3 is 16 residues. CDR3 residues: CASSSYSGTGDHEQYF. The DNA of the CDR3 is TGTGCCAGCAGCTCTTACTCCGGGACAGGGGACCACGAGCAGTACTTC. Using reference TRBV7-9 and TRBJ2-7 for the parts outside the CDR3, the full variable domain is DTGVSQNPRHKITKRGQNVTFRCDPISEHNRLYWYRQTLGQGPEFLTYFQNEAQLEKSRLLSDRFSAERPKGSFSTLEIQRTEQGDSAMYLCASSSYSGTGDHEQYFGPGTRLTVT.

The rearrangement joins TRBV4-1 to TRBJ1-5, with 7 bases aligning to TRBD1. The CDR3 runs to 15 residues. V trimming: 2 bases; J trimming: 0 bases; junction bases outside the gene matches: 1. The germline gives CDR1 MGHRA, CDR2 YSYEKL. CDR3 coding DNA: TGCGCCAGCAGCCAACGACAGGGTAGCAATCAGCCCCAGCATTTT. Residues: CASSQRQGSNQPQHF.

V and J are TRBV30 and TRBJ1-1, with D unresolved. V shed 1 base and J shed 0 bases, with 12 bases lying between them. The CDR3 consists of 15 residues. Per germline, CDR1 GTSNPN and CDR2 SVGIG (reference sequence). CDR3 sequence (DNA): TGTGCCTGGAGTGACCTTGGGGTCATGAACACTGAAGCTTTCTTT. Amino acids: CAWSDLGVMNTEAFF.

The chain is built from TRBV30 and TRBJ2-1; 10 bases align to TRBD2. J lost 6 bases, V lost 5 bases, and 4 bases had no gene match. Looked up from germline, CDR1 is GTSNPN and CDR2 is SVGIG (reference sequence). This CDR3 spans 13 amino acids. CDR3 sequence reads: CAWQREGPNEQFF. The CDR3 DNA is TGTGCCTGGCAGCGGGAGGGCCCCAATGAGCAGTTCTTC.

CDR3 loop: CASSMTGGFHNEQFF. CDR3 sequence (DNA): TGTGCCAGTAGTATGACAGGGGGCTTCCACAATGAGCAGTTCTTC. This chain links TRBV19 with TRBJ2-1; 10 nucleotides match TRBD1. In germline, CDR1 is LNHDA, CDR2 SQIVND (reference sequence). Germline trimming cut 3 bases from V and 5 bases from J; bases unmatched to any gene: 4. This CDR3 comprises 15 residues.

The V call is TRBV7-6, the J call TRBJ2-7; TRBD2 might be the D (5 bases). CDR1 is SGHVS, CDR2 FNYEAQ, per germline. Trimming pared 1 base from V and 1 base from J, leaving 8 bases between. CDR3 length: 14 residues. The CDR3 region has the DNA TGTGCCAGCAGCTTAGACGGGAATTCCTACGAGCAGTACTTC. Translating gives CASSLDGNSYEQYF.

V gene TRBV4-1 combines with J gene TRBJ1-2; D gene unclear. Germline values: CDR1 MGHRA, CDR2 YSYEKL. The V gene lost 2 bases and the J gene lost 0 bases, with 10 bases spanning the gap. The CDR3 contains 15 residues. In DNA form, the CDR3 reads TGCGCCAGCAGCCAAAGACATCCTCCTAACTATGGCTACACCTTC. Its protein is CASSQRHPPNYGYTF.

This chain uses TRBV2 with TRBJ1-1; possible D gene TRBD1, 6 bases. The CDR3 contains 15 residues. V was trimmed by 2 bases and J by 3 bases, leaving 13 bases between them. CDR1 and CDR2 (germline): SNHLY, FYNNEI. CDR3 sequence (DNA): TGTGCCAGCAGTGAATACGGGGAGGGGGACACTGAAGCTTTCTTT. It yields the protein CASSEYGEGDTEAFF.

This chain joins TRBV5-1 and TRBJ1-4, with 8 bases aligning to TRBD1. With V trimmed by 4 bases and J by 6 bases, 14 bases remained unmatched. CDR1 is SGHRS and CDR2 is YFSETQ in the germline V gene. The CDR3 contains 17 residues. CDR3 in DNA: TGCGCCAGCAGCATTGCGATCCGGGCGACAGGGGATGAAAAACTGTTTTTT. Encoded protein: CASSIAIRATGDEKLFF.